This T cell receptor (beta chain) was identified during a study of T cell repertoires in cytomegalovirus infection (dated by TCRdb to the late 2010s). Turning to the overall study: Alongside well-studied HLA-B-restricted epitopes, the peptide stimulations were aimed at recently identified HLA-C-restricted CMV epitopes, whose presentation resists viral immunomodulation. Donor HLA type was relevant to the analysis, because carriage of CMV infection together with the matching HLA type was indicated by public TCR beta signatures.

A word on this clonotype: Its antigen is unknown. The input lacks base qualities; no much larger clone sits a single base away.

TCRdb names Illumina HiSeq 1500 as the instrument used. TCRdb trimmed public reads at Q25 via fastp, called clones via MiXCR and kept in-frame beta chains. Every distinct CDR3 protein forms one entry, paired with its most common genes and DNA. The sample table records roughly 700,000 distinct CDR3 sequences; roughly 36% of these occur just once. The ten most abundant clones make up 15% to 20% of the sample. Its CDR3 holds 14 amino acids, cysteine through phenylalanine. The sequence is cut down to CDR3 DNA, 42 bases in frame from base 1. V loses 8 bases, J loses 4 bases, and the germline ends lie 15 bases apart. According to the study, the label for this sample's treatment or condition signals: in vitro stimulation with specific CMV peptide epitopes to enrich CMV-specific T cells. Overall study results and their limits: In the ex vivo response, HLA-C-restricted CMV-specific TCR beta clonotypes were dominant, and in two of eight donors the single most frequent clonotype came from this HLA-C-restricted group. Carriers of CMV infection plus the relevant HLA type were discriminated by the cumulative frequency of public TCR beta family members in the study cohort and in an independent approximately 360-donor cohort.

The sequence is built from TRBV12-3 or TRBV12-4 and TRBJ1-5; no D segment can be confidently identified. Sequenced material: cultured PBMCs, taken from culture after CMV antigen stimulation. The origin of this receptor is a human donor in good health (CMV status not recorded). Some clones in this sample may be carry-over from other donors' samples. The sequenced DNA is TGTGCCAGCGTCCCGGACGGAGCAAATCAGCCCCAGCATTTT. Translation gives CASVPDGANQPQHF.